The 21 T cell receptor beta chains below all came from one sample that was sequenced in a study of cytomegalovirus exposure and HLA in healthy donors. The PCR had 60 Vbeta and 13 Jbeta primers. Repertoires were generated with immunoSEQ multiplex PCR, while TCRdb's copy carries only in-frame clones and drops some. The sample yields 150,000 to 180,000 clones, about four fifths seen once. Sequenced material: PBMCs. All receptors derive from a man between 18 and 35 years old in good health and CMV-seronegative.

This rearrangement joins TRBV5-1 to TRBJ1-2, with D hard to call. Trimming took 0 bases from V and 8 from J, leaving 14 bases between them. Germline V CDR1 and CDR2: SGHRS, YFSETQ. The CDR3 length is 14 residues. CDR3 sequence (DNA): TGCGCCAGCAGCTTGGATCGGGAGAGTGGGGGCTACACCTTC. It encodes CASSLDRESGGYTF. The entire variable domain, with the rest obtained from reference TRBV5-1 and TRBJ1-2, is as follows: KAGVTQTPRYLIKTRGQQVTLSCSPISGHRSVSWYQQTPGQGLQFLFEYFSETQRNKGNFPGRFSGRQFSNSRSEMNVSTLELGDSALYLCASSLDRESGGYTFGSGTRLTVV.

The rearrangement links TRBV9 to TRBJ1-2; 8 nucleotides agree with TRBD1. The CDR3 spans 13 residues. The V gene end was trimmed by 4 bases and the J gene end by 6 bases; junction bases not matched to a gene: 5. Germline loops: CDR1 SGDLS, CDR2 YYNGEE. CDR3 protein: CASSPQGDHGYTF. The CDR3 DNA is TGTGCCAGCAGCCCACAGGGGGACCATGGCTACACCTTC.

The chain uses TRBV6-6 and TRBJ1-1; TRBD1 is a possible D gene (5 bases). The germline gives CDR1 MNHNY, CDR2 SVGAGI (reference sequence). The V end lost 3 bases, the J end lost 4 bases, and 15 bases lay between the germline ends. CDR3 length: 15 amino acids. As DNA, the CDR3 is TGTGCCAGCAGTTATGCGACAGTAGGGTCCACTGAAGCTTTCTTT. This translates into CASSYATVGSTEAFF.

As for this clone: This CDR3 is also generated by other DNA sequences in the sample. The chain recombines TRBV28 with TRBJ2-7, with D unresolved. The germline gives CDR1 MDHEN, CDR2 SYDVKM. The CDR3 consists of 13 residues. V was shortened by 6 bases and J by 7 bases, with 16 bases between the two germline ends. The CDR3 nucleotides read TGTGCCAGCAGCTCACACTATCTGGAGGAGCAGTACGTC. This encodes CASSSHYLEEQYV.

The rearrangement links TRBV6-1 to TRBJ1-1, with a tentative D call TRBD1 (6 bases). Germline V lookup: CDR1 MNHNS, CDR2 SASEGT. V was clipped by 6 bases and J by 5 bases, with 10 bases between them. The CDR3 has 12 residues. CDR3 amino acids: CASRLGGTEAFF. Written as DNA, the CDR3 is TGTGCCAGCAGACTAGGGGGTACTGAAGCTTTCTTT.

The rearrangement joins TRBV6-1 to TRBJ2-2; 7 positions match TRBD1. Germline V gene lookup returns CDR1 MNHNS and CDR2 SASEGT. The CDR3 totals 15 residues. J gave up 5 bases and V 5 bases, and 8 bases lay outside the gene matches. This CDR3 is CASSPWDSLTGELFF. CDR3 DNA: TGTGCCAGCAGTCCTTGGGACAGTTTAACCGGGGAGCTGTTTTTT.

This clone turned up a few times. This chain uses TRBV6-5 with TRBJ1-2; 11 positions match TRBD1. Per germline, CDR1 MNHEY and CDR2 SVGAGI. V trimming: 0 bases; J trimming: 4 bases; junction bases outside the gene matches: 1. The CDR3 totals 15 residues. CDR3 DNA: TGTGCCAGCAGTTACTCGGGGACAGGGGGCTATGGCTACACCTTC. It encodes CASSYSGTGGYGYTF.

The CDR3 is CASRLLSRTGQETQYF. Here the CDR3 DNA reads TGTGCAAGTCGCCTACTTTCCCGGACAGGCCAAGAGACCCAGTACTTC. The chain carries TRBV12-2 and TRBJ2-5; TRBD1 is the table's D call, not checked against the DNA. TRBV12-2 represents a pseudogene. The CDR3 has 16 amino acids.

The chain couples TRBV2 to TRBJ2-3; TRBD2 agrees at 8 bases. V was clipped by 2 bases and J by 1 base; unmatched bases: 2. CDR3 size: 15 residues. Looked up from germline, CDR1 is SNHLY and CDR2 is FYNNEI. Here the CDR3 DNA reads TGTGCCAGCAGTGAACGGCGGGGGGGCACAGATACGCAGTATTTT. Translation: CASSERRGGTDTQYF.

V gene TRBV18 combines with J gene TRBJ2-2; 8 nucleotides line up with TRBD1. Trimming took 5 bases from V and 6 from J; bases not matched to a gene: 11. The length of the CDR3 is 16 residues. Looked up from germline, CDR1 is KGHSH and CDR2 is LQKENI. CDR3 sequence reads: CASSLRTGSNPGELFF. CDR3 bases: TGTGCCAGCTCATTAAGGACAGGGAGTAATCCCGGGGAGCTGTTTTTT.

The CDR3 reads CASSTGMNTEAFF. CDR3 coding DNA: TGTGCCAGTTCGACAGGGATGAACACTGAAGCTTTCTTT. This chain links TRBV14 with TRBJ1-1; 7 bases are shared with TRBD1. The CDR3 contains 13 residues. With V trimmed by 9 bases and J by 0 bases, 4 bases remained unmatched. CDR1 and CDR2 (germline): SGHDN, FVKESK. Drawing the rest from reference TRBV14 and TRBJ1-1, the complete variable domain is EAGVTQFPSHSVIEKGQTVTLRCDPISGHDNLYWYRRVMGKEIKFLLHFVKESKQDESGMPNNRFLAERTGGTYSTLKVQPAELEDSGVYFCASSTGMNTEAFFGQGTRLTVV.

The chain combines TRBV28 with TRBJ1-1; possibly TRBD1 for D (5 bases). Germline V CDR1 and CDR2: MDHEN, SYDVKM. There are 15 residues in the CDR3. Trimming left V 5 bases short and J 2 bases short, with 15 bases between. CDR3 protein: CASSLPRQLNTEAFF. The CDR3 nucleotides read TGTGCCAGCAGTCTCCCCCGACAGCTAAACACTGAAGCTTTCTTT.

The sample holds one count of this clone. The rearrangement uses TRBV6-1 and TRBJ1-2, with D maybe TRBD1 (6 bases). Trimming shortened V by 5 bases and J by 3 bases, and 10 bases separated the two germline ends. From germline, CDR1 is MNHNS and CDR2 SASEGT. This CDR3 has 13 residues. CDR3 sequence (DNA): TGTGCCAGCAGTTTGACAGGATACTATGGCTACACCTTC. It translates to CASSLTGYYGYTF.

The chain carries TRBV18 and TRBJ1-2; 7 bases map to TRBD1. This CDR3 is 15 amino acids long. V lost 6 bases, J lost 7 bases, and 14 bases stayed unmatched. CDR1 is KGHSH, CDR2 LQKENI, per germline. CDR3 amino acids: CASSFDRALLGGYTF. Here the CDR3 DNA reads TGTGCCAGCTCCTTTGACAGGGCCCTCTTGGGTGGCTACACCTTC.

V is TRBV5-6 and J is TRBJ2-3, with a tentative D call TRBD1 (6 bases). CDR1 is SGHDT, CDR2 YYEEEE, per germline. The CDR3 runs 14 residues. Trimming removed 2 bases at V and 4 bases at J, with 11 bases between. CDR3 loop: CASSFLQGPDTQYF. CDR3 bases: TGTGCCAGCAGCTTTCTACAGGGTCCAGATACGCAGTATTTT.

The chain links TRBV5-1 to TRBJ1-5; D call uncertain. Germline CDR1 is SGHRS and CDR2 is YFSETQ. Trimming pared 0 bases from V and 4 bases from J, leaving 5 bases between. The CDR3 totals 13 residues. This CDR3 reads CASSLDANQPQHF. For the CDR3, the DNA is TGCGCCAGCAGCTTGGACGCGAATCAGCCCCAGCATTTT.

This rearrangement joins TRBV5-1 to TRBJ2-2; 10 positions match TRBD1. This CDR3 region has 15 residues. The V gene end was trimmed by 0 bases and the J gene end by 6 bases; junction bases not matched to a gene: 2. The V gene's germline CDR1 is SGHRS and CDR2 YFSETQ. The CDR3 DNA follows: TGCGCCAGCAGCTTGGATGGACAGGGGGCCGGGGAGCTGTTTTTT. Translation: CASSLDGQGAGELFF.

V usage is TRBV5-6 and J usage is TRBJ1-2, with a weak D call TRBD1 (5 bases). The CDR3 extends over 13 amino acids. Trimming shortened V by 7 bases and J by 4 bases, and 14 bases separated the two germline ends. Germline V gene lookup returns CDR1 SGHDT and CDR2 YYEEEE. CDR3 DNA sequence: TGTGCCAGCGGACGGGGGGAGGTCTATGGCTACACCTTC. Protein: CASGRGEVYGYTF.

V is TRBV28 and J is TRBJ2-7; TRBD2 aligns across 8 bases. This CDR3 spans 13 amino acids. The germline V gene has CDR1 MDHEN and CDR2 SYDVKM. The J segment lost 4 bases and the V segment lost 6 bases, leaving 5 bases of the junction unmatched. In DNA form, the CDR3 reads TGTGCCAGCAGCGGGGGGACTAGATACGAGCAGTACGTC. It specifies CASSGGTRYEQYV.

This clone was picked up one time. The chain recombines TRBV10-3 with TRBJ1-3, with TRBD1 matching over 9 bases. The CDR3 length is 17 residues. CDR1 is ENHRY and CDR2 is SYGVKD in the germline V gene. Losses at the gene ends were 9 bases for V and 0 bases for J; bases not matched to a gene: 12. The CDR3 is CAIGQPGQGYSGNTIYF. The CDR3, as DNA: TGTGCCATTGGTCAGCCGGGACAGGGTTACTCTGGAAACACCATATATTTT.

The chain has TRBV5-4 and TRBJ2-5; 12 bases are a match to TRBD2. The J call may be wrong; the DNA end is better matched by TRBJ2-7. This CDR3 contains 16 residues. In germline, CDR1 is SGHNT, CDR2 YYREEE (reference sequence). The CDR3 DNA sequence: TGTGCCAGCAGCCCAGCTTCTAGCGGGGGGGCTGCCGAGCAGTACTTC. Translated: CASSPASSGGAAEQYF.